This T cell receptor beta chain was obtained from a study of PD-1 blockade in classical Hodgkin lymphoma. This CDR3 spans 15 amino acids. Germline V gene lookup returns CDR1 LGHNA and CDR2 YNFKEQ. Trimming cost V 5 bases and J 1 base, with 14 bases left between them. This clone has more than one count but fewer than ten. What it binds is unknown. Study-wide points: Newly diagnosed patients were reported to exhibit reduced baseline TCR diversity relative to healthy donors. Baseline diversity was lower in partial responders and progressors than complete responders. Later analyses included only patients treated at least 1 year post-ASCT.

Time point denoted: cycle 4 day 1 (C4D1), after 6 weeks of nivolumab. All patients experienced relapse after autologous stem cell transplantation, and brentuximab vedotin exposure was variable. Thawed PBMCs were the source of CD8+ T cells, obtained through magnetic negative selection. Some clones are missing from TCRdb's copy, which holds only in-frame ones; the method was immunoSEQ multiplex PCR. Of roughly 7,400 clones listed, around three fifths are singletons. The chain is built from TRBV4-2 and TRBJ1-1; tentative D call: TRBD1 (5 bases). This receptor was obtained from a human donor with classical Hodgkin lymphoma. The material sequenced was CD8+ T cells from blood, taken before the fourth cycle of nivolumab. The CDR3 DNA reads TGTGCCAGCAGCTTGGTGGGGGAGGGGAACACTGAAGCTTTCTTT. Translating it yields CASSLVGEGNTEAFF.